This T cell receptor beta chain was observed in a study of regulatory T cells in long-lasting Graves disease. Study-level results: New patients shared roughly 1,000 public clonotypes, fewer than the roughly 3,000 shared by persistent patients.

The CDR3 length is 16 residues. Germline assignment: CDR1 DFQATT and CDR2 SNEGSKA (reference sequence). With V trimmed by 8 bases and J by 3 bases, 15 bases remained unmatched. Researchers made TCR beta libraries by using iRepertoire HTBI primers and running Arm-PCR on CDR3 regions. MiXCR, applied by TCRdb to the multiplex PCR reads, yields one record per CDR3 protein. Of under 500,000 distinct CDR3 sequences in the sample, around 17% were seen once. On this clonotype itself: Its specificity is not known. A much larger clone lies a single base off, so this may be a read error.

Time point noted: newly diagnosed GD, antithyroid drugs for less than 3 months. PBMC RNA served as the TCR library source. Separately, the same data were catalogued under a study of T cells in Graves' hyperthyroidism and ophthalmopathy. That source adds: Using the HTBI primer set, a first-round RT-PCR was run on the TCR CDR3.

The TCR sequence derives from a woman in her 30s with Graves disease. The gene calls are TRBV20-1 and TRBJ2-5, with 10 bases lining up with TRBD2. The sample here was peripheral blood mononuclear cells (PBMCs), taken at new diagnosis, from a patient treated with antithyroid drugs. CDR3 nucleotide sequence: TGCAGTTTCCATTCAGCGGGAGGGCCCGGTGAAGAGACCCAGTACTTC. It translates to CSFHSAGGPGEETQYF.